This T cell receptor (beta chain) was identified in a study of early stage breast cancer tumors. Each sample had two DNA replicates, around 0.45 ug blood or roughly 1.6 ug tissue. Measured with immunoSEQ multiplex PCR; TCRdb has only the in-frame clones, and not every one. The table records around 50,000 clones, roughly four fifths of them present only once. The CDR3 consists of 13 residues. Germline CDR1 and CDR2: SGHTA and FQGNSA. Trimming shortened V by 2 bases and J by 2 bases, and 7 bases separated the two germline ends. This chain links TRBV7-2 with TRBJ2-7; D not certain. This TCR was sampled from a person in their fifties with breast cancer. Sequencing used blood. The CDR3 bases are TGTGCCAGCAGCTTATGGAATACCTACGAGCAGTACTTC. Translating gives CASSLWNTYEQYF.